The present T cell receptor beta chain was sequenced within a study of blood T cell repertoires in COVID-19. Study context: COVID-19 samples collected from the United States, Italy and Spain covered acute and convalescent phases. In each case, the material was cDNA or gDNA derived from T cells, B-cell-depleted T cells, or PBMCs.

This CDR3 is 15 amino acids long. CDR1 SNHLY and CDR2 FYNNEI come from the germline V gene. V shed 7 bases and J shed 4 bases, with 17 bases lying between them. Original analysis: The assay estimated nucleated cells by amplifying reference gene primers. TCRdb's copy holds only in-frame clones and misses some; the assay was immunoSEQ multiplex PCR. V, J and clone size were drawn from that table, and D and trimming were deduced from the DNA. This sample has over 250,000 clones; around three quarters occur once, and the top ten carry 2.5% to 4%. The chain links TRBV2 to TRBJ1-5; weak D call: TRBD1 (6 bases). Sequenced: peripheral blood. This clonotype originated in a woman of 80 years or more with acute or convalescent COVID-19. In DNA form, the CDR3 reads TGTGCCAGCACTGGTACAGGGTTCGGGAATCAGCCCCAGCATTTT. Amino acids: CASTGTGFGNQPQHF. The full variable domain, with the rest looked up from reference TRBV2 and TRBJ1-5, is EPEVTQTPSHQVTQMGQEVILRCVPISNHLYFYWYRQILGQKVEFLVSFYNNEISEKSEIFDDQFSVERPDGSNFTLKIRSTKLEDSAMYFCASTGTGFGNQPQHFGDGTRLSIL.